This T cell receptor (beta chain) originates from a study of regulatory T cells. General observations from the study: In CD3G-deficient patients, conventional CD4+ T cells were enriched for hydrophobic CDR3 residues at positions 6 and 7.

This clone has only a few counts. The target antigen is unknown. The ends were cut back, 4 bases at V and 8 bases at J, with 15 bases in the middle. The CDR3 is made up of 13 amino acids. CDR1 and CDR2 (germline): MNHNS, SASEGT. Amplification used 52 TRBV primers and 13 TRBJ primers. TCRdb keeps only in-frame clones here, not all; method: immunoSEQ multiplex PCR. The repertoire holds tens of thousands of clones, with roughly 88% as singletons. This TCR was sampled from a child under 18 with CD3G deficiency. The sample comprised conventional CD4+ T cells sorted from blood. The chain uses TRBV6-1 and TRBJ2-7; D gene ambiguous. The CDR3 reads CASSAGYPGKQYF. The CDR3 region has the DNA TGTGCCAGCAGTGCGGGCTACCCTGGAAAGCAGTACTTC.